This entry lists 26 T cell receptor beta chains sequenced from one sample in a study of T cells in Graves' hyperthyroidism and ophthalmopathy. TCR beta CDR3 sequences were amplified from RNA transcripts. The study used the HTBI primer set for a first-round RT-PCR of the TCR CDR3. From the multiplex PCR reads, TCRdb called clonotypes with MiXCR, one entry per CDR3 protein. This table holds some 700,000 distinct CDR3 sequences, about 18% found once. Sequencing was carried out using blood. These receptors came from a man aged 45-60 years with Graves' hyperthyroidism.

J is TRBJ1-1 and V is TRBV28; possible D gene TRBD1, 5 bases. V lost 5 bases to trimming and J lost 4 bases, with 17 bases between them. Germline CDR1 is MDHEN and CDR2 is SYDVKM. CDR3 length: 15 residues. CDR3: CASSPYGGSGTEAFF. DNA for the CDR3: TGTGCCAGCAGTCCCTATGGGGGGTCGGGCACTGAAGCTTTCTTT.

This clonotype occurred many times. The chain employs TRBV12-3 or TRBV12-4 and TRBJ1-6; the match to TRBD1 covers 10 bases. The length of the CDR3 is 15 residues. J gave up 9 bases and V 3 bases, and 5 bases lay outside the gene matches. The CDR3 region is CASSFGDRGGSPLHF. The CDR3 DNA follows: TGTGCCAGCAGTTTTGGGGACAGGGGAGGTTCACCCCTCCACTTT.

The genes are TRBV20-1 and TRBJ1-1; D unclear. Trimming cost V 3 bases and J 2 bases, with 10 bases left between them. Germline-derived CDR1 and CDR2 are DFQATT and SNEGSKA (reference sequence). The CDR3 length is 13 residues. In nucleotides, the CDR3 is TGCAGTGCTAGGAACAACCTCAACACTGAAGCTTTCTTT. This sequence encodes CSARNNLNTEAFF.

CDR3 sequence (DNA): TGCGCCAGCAGCGCAGGGAACGCGGGAGGCCACAATGAGCAGTTCTTC. Translating it yields CASSAGNAGGHNEQFF. The chain carries TRBV5-1 and TRBJ2-1, with 8 nucleotides matching TRBD2. CDR3 length equals 16 residues. Looked up from germline, CDR1 is SGHRS and CDR2 is YFSETQ. Losses at the gene ends were 4 bases for V and 5 bases for J; bases not matched to a gene: 11.

This clonotype turned up a few times. The chain links TRBV7-9 to TRBJ2-5; 9 positions agree with TRBD1. The CDR3 contains 14 residues. V was pared by 6 bases and J by 1 base, with 3 bases of the junction left unmatched. CDR1 and CDR2 from the germline V gene are SEHNR and FQNEAQ (reference sequence). The CDR3 DNA sequence: TGTGCCAGCAGTTGGGACAGGGCCCAAGAGACCCAGTACTTC. Encoded protein: CASSWDRAQETQYF.

At least ten counts were recorded for this clonotype. The chain is built from TRBV11-2 and TRBJ1-2, with 7 positions matching TRBD1. The junction had 14 bases not matched to a gene; V was cut back by 5 bases and J by 2 bases. This CDR3 has 17 amino acids. Germline CDR1 reads SGHAT; CDR2 reads FQNNGV. In nucleotides, the CDR3 is TGTGCCAGCAGCCCACACCCGGACAGGCGCCCCAACTATGGCTACACCTTC. Translation: CASSPHPDRRPNYGYTF.

This clonotype occurred many times. The chain employs TRBV28 and TRBJ2-7; 7 positions match TRBD1. Germline V gene sequence: CDR1 MDHEN, CDR2 SYDVKM. V lost 7 bases to trimming and J lost 9 bases; unmatched junction nucleotides: 12. The CDR3 loop spans 13 amino acids. CDR3 in amino acids: CASTTGSANAQYF. The CDR3 region has the DNA TGTGCCAGCACGACAGGGTCAGCTAACGCGCAGTACTTC. The full variable domain, rest sourced from reference TRBV28 and TRBJ2-7, is DVKVTQSSRYLVKRTGEKVFLECVQDMDHENMFWYRQDPGLGLRLIYFSYDVKMKEKGDIPEGYSVSREKKERFSLILESASTNQTSMYLCASTTGSANAQYFGPGTRLTVT.

The DNA for the CDR3 is TGTGCCAGCAGTTCCTGGGGGGGGGCCGACTCTGGAAACACCATATATTTT. Amino acids: CASSSWGGADSGNTIYF. This chain connects TRBV28 to TRBJ1-3, with D possibly being TRBD1 (6 bases). CDR1 and CDR2 from the germline V gene are MDHEN and SYDVKM. V lost 4 bases and J 0 bases, leaving 16 bases between the germline ends. CDR3 length equals 17 residues.

This clonotype was detected only a few times. CDR3 DNA sequence: TGTGCCAGTAGTATCCTTAGCGGACAGGGGTTTTACGAGCAGTACTTC. It encodes CASSILSGQGFYEQYF. The gene calls are TRBV19 and TRBJ2-7; 9 positions match TRBD1. Germline V gene lookup returns CDR1 LNHDA and CDR2 SQIVND (reference sequence). This CDR3 has 16 residues. The V and J ends lost 3 bases and 4 bases, in that order; junction bases with no gene match: 10. The complete variable domain, with remaining parts taken from reference TRBV19 and TRBJ2-7, reads DGGITQSPKYLFRKEGQNVTLSCEQNLNHDAMYWYRQDPGQGLRLIYYSQIVNDFQKGDIAEGYSVSREKKESFPLTVTSAQKNPTAFYLCASSILSGQGFYEQYFGPGTRLTVT.

This clonotype was picked up many times. This chain connects TRBV28 to TRBJ2-1; 14 bases align to TRBD2. This CDR3 is 20 amino acids long. The germline gives CDR1 MDHEN, CDR2 SYDVKM. The V gene end was trimmed by 6 bases and the J gene end by 4 bases; junction bases not matched to a gene: 17. The CDR3 DNA sequence: TGTGCCAGCAGACCCCGACTAGCGGGAGGGAAGGCATCGAGGTACAATGAGCAGTTCTTC. It encodes CASRPRLAGGKASRYNEQFF.

This clonotype was observed many times. The chain is built from TRBV11-2 and TRBJ2-2; either TRBD1 or TRBD2 may fit D (6 bases each). Per the germline V gene, CDR1 is SGHAT and CDR2 is FQNNGV. The ends were cut back, 10 bases at V and 4 bases at J, with 25 bases in the middle. The CDR3 spans 17 residues. Here the CDR3 reads CATPDTGRRAGTGELFF. The CDR3 coding sequence is TGTGCCACCCCTGATACAGGGCGTCGAGCGGGCACCGGGGAGCTGTTTTTT.

Details on this clonotype: This may arise from a read error, as a much more abundant clone is one base away. V and J are TRBV20-1 and TRBJ1-2; TRBD1 might be the D (6 bases). CDR3 length equals 13 residues. Per germline, CDR1 DFQATT and CDR2 SNEGSKA (reference sequence). CDR3 nucleotides: TGCAGTGCTAGTACTACAGGGAGCAATGGCTGCACCTTC. Translating gives CSASTTGSNGCTF.

The table lists this clonotype with many counts. The rearrangement links TRBV27 to TRBJ2-2; D is uncertain. The germline gives CDR1 MNHEY, CDR2 SMNVEV (reference sequence). CDR3 length: 15 residues. V lost 8 bases and J 1 base, leaving 14 bases between the germline ends. CDR3 sequence (DNA): TGTGCCAGCCGACCAATAACACTGAACACCGGGGAGCTGTTTTTT. This encodes CASRPITLNTGELFF.

In its sample, this clonotype was seen many times. The chain joins TRBV6-1 to TRBJ2-7; 11 bases map to TRBD2. V was pared by 8 bases and J by 9 bases, with 18 bases of the junction left unmatched. CDR1 and CDR2 from the germline V gene are MNHNS and SASEGT. This CDR3 contains 16 residues. CDR3: CASRGPGTSGSQGQYF. The DNA for the CDR3 is TGTGCCAGCCGGGGCCCCGGGACTAGCGGTTCCCAGGGGCAGTACTTC.

This clonotype occurred a few times. The genes are TRBV18 and TRBJ2-1; D is possibly TRBD2 (6 bases). This CDR3 spans 16 amino acids. Germline loops: CDR1 KGHSH, CDR2 LQKENI. Trimming took off 3 bases at V and 9 bases at J, with 21 bases between the two ends. CDR3 amino acids: CASSPFEGSGPSEQFF. The CDR3 DNA follows: TGTGCCAGCTCACCCTTCGAGGGTAGCGGCCCCAGTGAGCAGTTCTTC.

The rearrangement joins TRBV5-1 to TRBJ2-1; no clear D gene. V lost 5 bases and J lost 8, with 26 bases in between. From germline, CDR1 is SGHRS and CDR2 YFSETQ. The CDR3 is 17 residues long. The CDR3, as DNA: TGCGCCAGCAGTCTCCGTAGCTCGGTTGACTTTCTAGATGAGCAGTTCTTC. This encodes CASSLRSSVDFLDEQFF.

The table lists this clonotype with many counts. This chain connects TRBV20-1 to TRBJ2-7, with 7 bases matching TRBD2. This CDR3 is 13 amino acids long. CDR1 and CDR2 (germline): DFQATT, SNEGSKA (reference sequence). V lost 6 bases, J lost 3 bases, and 8 bases stayed unmatched. CDR3 sequence reads: CSAQVGGSYEQYF. The CDR3 DNA sequence: TGCAGTGCCCAGGTGGGGGGGAGCTACGAGCAGTACTTC.

This clonotype was observed at least ten times. The chain combines TRBV2 with TRBJ2-1; the match to TRBD2 covers 13 bases. Germline CDR1 is SNHLY and CDR2 is FYNNEI. CDR3 length: 15 residues. V lost 6 bases to trimming and J lost 4 bases; unmatched junction nucleotides: 3. The CDR3 reads CASRGLAGSYNEQFF. The CDR3 nucleotides are TGTGCCAGCAGGGGACTAGCGGGATCTTACAATGAGCAGTTCTTC.

At least ten counts were recorded for this clonotype. The rearrangement uses TRBV28 and TRBJ1-4; maybe TRBD1 (5 bases). The V end was cut by 2 bases, the J end by 8 bases, with 15 bases between. Per the germline V gene, CDR1 is MDHEN and CDR2 is SYDVKM. The CDR3 sequence is 15 residues long. DNA of the CDR3: TGTGCCAGCAGTTTACCGTGGGGCGCCGAAGAAAAACTGTTTTTT. It is translated as CASSLPWGAEEKLFF.

The table lists this clonotype with many counts. The J gene is TRBJ2-7, the V gene TRBV28, with TRBD1 matching 10 bases. Germline V gene sequence: CDR1 MDHEN, CDR2 SYDVKM. The CDR3 contains 13 residues. Trimming took 6 bases from V and 7 from J; bases not matched to a gene: 6. CDR3 DNA sequence: TGTGCCAGCAGCCGTGACAGGGGGCCTGAGCAGTACTTC. This sequence encodes CASSRDRGPEQYF. The entire variable domain, with the rest obtained from reference TRBV28 and TRBJ2-7, is as follows: DVKVTQSSRYLVKRTGEKVFLECVQDMDHENMFWYRQDPGLGLRLIYFSYDVKMKEKGDIPEGYSVSREKKERFSLILESASTNQTSMYLCASSRDRGPEQYFGPGTRLTVT.

This clonotype was found a few times. This chain connects TRBV4-1 to TRBJ1-3; D is possibly TRBD1 (5 bases). The CDR3 is 16 residues long. Trimming shortened V by 1 base and J by 6 bases, and 16 bases separated the two germline ends. The germline V gene has CDR1 MGHRA and CDR2 YSYEKL. For the CDR3, the DNA is TGCGCCAGCAGCCAAGGTCTGCCAGGGTGGGAAAACACCATATATTTT. Amino acids: CASSQGLPGWENTIYF.

This clonotype was detected a few times. The rearrangement joins TRBV3-1 to TRBJ2-7, with D maybe TRBD2 (6 bases). Germline values: CDR1 LGHDT, CDR2 YNNKEL (reference sequence). The CDR3 runs to 13 residues. The V end lost 5 bases, the J end lost 6 bases, and 14 bases lay between the germline ends. Written as DNA, the CDR3 is TGTGCCAGCAGCTCGGGCCTAGCGTCCGAGCAGTACTTC. Amino acid sequence: CASSSGLASEQYF.

This chain joins TRBV10-3 and TRBJ2-6, with 9 positions matching TRBD1. The CDR3 totals 15 residues. V gave up 9 bases and J gave up 4 bases; unmatched junction bases: 7. Germline V gene lookup returns CDR1 ENHRY and CDR2 SYGVKD. The CDR3 DNA sequence: TGTGCCATACGCGGACAGGGGTCCGGGGCCAACGTCCTGACTTTC. This gives the protein CAIRGQGSGANVLTF.

Points on this clonotype: Just one base apart from a much larger clone, this may be a read error. The chain uses TRBV3-1 and TRBJ2-5, with 10 nucleotides matching TRBD1. The CDR3 length is 14 residues. V shed 4 bases, J shed 5 bases, and the junction held 4 bases outside the gene matches. The germline V gene encodes CDR1 LGHDT and CDR2 YNNKEL (reference sequence). DNA for the CDR3: TGTGCCAGCAGCCGACAGGGGGCATTGGAGACCCAGTACTTC. As protein: CASSRQGALETQYF.

This clonotype was counted ten times or more. CDR3 DNA sequence: TGTGCCAGCAGCTTATCGGGACAGGGTTCGGTGCGCGGCTACACCTTC. Protein: CASSLSGQGSVRGYTF. The V and J genes are TRBV9 and TRBJ1-2; 9 nucleotides agree with TRBD1. Per germline, CDR1 SGDLS and CDR2 YYNGEE. V trimming: 4 bases; J trimming: 8 bases; junction bases outside the gene matches: 15. This CDR3 is 16 amino acids long.

J is TRBJ2-1 and V is TRBV12-3 or TRBV12-4; 7 bases map to TRBD1. This CDR3 has 15 residues. The V segment lost 6 bases and the J segment 1 base; nucleotides outside the gene matches: 6. As DNA, the CDR3 is TGTGCCAGCAGCCAACAGGGGTGGTCCTACAATGAGCAGTTCTTC. This gives the protein CASSQQGWSYNEQFF.